The clone carrying this T cell receptor beta chain was found a few times. Per the original methods: Estimates of nucleated cell counts were drawn from the amplification of reference gene primers. Repertoires were generated with immunoSEQ multiplex PCR, while TCRdb's copy carries only in-frame clones and drops some. V, J and clone size were drawn from that table, and D and trimming were deduced from the DNA. The sample contains roughly 110,000 clones, roughly 85% of which appear only once. These data belong to a study of blood T cell repertoires in COVID-19. About the research overall: PBMCs, B-cell-depleted T cells, or T cells were the source of the cDNA or gDNA that made up the material.

The CDR3 totals 13 residues. Germline-derived CDR1 and CDR2 are SNHLY and FYNNEI. J lost 2 bases, V lost 6 bases, and 4 bases had no gene match. The TCR comes from a man aged 35-49 years with acute or convalescent COVID-19. Sequencing was performed on peripheral blood. The rearrangement joins TRBV2 to TRBJ2-7; 7 bases line up with TRBD1. Here the CDR3 reads CASRAGTAYEQYF. CDR3 sequence (DNA): TGTGCCAGCAGGGCCGGGACAGCCTACGAGCAGTACTTC.